A selection of T cell receptor beta chains follows, all from one sample in a study of blood T cell repertoires in COVID-19. The table came from immunoSEQ multiplex PCR; TCRdb's copy has only in-frame clones and leaves some out. The table includes 140,000 to 150,000 clones, more than 75% detected once. Sequenced material: peripheral blood. The receptors were gathered from a man between 60 and 75 years old with acute or convalescent COVID-19. Each CDR3 is given with its conserved first and last residue. The order of the fields is V gene, CDR3 protein.

TRBV10-2	CASSRGGGSGDTQYF
TRBV5-1	CASSLGDSDEQFF
TRBV7-2	CASSLYRDHNQPQHF
TRBV30	CAWSTSHRGFETQYF
TRBV4-1	CASSQVRDYFTDTQYF
TRBV5-4	CASSLFDMSSYNSPLHF
TRBV4-2	CASSQERRGTLGGELFF
TRBV6-5	CASSYAGAVYTF
TRBV25-1	CASSGGDSQETQYF
TRBV19	CASSGDRAGYGYTF
TRBV19	CASSGLEAGPTGEQFF
TRBV19	CASRMRGGATNEKLFF
TRBV19	CASSSAGYEKLFF
TRBV11-2	CASSLGGPEAFF
TRBV28	CASSPGHLSGANVLTF
TRBV5-6	CASSFTSLSYEQYF